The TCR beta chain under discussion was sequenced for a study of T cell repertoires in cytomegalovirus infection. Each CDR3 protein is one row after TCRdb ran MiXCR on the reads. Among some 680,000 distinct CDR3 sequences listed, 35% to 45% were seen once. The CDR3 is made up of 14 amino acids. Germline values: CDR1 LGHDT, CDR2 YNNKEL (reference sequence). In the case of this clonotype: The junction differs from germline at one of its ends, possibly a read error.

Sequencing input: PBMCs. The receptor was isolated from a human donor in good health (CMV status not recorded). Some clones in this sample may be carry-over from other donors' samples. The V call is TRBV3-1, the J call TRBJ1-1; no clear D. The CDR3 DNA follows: TGTGCCGGCAGCCAACTCGACACCAACACTGAAGCTTTCTTT. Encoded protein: CAGSQLDTNTEAFF.